The 2 T cell receptor beta chains given below trace back to one sample, sequenced in a study of CD8+ T cells in alopecia areata. cDNA prepared by RNA extraction and subsequent reverse transcription served as the template for sequencing. The assay was immunoSEQ multiplex PCR, and TCRdb's table has in-frame clones only and misses some. The repertoire holds some 180,000 clones, with 51% as singletons. Treatment indicated: oral pan-JAK inhibitor, 5-10 mg twice daily. The specimen was CD8+ T cells sorted from blood, collected at roughly week 52, from a patient treated with tofacitinib. Source of these receptors: a human donor with alopecia areata.

The chain combines TRBV18 with TRBJ1-5; D remains unclear. Germline CDR1 KGHSH, CDR2 LQKENI. This CDR3 is 13 amino acids long. Trimming took 3 bases from V and 7 from J, leaving 10 bases between them. CDR3 protein: CASSPNILQPQHF. CDR3 bases: TGTGCCAGCTCACCCAACATACTACAGCCCCAGCATTTT.

The V and J genes are TRBV9 and TRBJ2-7; TRBD1 matches 10 bases. The CDR3 has 14 residues. V shed 4 bases, J shed 6 bases, and the junction held 7 bases outside the gene matches. Per germline, CDR1 SGDLS and CDR2 YYNGEE. The CDR3 loop is CASSSGQGDPEQYF. The CDR3 coding sequence is TGTGCCAGCAGCTCCGGACAGGGGGACCCCGAGCAGTACTTC. Complete variable domain (other parts from reference TRBV9 and TRBJ2-7): DSGVTQTPKHLITATGQRVTLRCSPRSGDLSVYWYQQSLDQGLQFLIQYYNGEERAKGNILERFSAQQFPDLHSELNLSSLELGDSALYFCASSSGQGDPEQYFGPGTRLTVT.